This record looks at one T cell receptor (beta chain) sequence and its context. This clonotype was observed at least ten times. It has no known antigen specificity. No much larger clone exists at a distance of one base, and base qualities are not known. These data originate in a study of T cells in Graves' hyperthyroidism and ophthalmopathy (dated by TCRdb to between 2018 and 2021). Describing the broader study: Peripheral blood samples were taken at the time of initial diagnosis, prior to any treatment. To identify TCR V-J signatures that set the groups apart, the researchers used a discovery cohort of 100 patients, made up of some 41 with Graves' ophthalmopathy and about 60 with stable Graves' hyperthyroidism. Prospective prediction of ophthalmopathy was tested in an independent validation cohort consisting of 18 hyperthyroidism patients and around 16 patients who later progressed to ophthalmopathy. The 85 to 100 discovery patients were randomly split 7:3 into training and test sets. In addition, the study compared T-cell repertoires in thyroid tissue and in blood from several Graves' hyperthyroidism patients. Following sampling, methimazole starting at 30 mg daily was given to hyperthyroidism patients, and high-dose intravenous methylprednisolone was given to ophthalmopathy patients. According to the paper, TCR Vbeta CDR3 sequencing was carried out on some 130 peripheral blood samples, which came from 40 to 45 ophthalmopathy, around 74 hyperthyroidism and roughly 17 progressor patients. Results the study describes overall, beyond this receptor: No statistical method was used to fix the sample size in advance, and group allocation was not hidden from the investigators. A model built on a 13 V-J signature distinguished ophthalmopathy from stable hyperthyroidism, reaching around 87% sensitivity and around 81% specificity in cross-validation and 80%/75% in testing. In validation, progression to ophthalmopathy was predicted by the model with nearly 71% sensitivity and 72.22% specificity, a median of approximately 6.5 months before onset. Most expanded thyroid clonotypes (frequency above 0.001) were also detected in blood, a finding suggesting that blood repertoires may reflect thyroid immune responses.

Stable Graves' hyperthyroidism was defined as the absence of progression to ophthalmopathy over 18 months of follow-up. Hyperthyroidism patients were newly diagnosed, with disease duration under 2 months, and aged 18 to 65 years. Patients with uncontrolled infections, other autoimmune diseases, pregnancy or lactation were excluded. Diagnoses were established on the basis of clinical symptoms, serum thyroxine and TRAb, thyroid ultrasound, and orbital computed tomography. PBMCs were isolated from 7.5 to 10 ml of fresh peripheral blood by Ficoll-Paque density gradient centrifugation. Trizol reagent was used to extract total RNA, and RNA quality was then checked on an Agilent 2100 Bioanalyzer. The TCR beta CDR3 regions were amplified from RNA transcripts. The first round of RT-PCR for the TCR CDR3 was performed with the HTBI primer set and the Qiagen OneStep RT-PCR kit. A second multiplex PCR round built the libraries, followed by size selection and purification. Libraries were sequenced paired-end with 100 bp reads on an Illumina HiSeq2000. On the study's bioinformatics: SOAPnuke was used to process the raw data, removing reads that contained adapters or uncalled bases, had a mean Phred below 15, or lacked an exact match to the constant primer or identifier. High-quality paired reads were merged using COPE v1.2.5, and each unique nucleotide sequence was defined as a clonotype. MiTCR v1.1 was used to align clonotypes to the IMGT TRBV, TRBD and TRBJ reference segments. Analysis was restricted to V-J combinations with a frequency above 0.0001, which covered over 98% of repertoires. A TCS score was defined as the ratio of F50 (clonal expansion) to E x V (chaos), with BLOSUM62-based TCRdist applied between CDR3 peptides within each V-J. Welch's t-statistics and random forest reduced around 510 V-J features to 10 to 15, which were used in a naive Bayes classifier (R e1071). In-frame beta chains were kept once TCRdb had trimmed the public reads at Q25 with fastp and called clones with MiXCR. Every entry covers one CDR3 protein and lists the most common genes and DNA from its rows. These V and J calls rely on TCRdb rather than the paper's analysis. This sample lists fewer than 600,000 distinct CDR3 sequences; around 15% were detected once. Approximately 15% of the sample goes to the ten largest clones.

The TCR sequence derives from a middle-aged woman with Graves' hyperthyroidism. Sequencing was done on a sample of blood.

CDR3 sequence: CAWGGLQRAFF. DNA sequence: TGTGCCTGGGGGGGTTTGCAAAGAGCTTTCTTT. This receptor chain uses TRBV30 and TRBJ1-1; the D region possibly corresponds to TRBD1 (5 bases align). The CDR3 has 11 amino acids, counting the end cysteine and phenylalanine. Only the CDR3 portion is preserved as DNA: 33 bases, with reading frame beginning at the first base. Sequences GTSNPN (CDR1) and SVGIG (CDR2) are obtained from the germline V gene (reference sequence). The V end loses 5 bases and the J end loses 10 bases, and a stretch of 14 bases separates them.